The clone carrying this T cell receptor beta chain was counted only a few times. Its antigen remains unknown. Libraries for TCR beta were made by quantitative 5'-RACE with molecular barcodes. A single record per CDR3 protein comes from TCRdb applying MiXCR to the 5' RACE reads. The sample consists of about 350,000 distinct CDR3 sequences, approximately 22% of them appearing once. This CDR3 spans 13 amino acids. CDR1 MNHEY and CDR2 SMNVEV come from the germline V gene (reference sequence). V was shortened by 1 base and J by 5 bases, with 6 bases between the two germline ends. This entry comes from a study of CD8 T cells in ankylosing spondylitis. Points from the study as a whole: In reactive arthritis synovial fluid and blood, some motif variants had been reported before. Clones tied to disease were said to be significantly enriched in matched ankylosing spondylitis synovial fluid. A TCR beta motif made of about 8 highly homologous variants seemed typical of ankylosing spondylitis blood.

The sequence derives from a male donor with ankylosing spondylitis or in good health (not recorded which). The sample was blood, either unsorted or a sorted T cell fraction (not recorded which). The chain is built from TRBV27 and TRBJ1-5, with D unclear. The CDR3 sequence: CASSLFGDQPQHF. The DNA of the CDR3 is TGTGCCAGCAGTTTATTTGGTGATCAGCCCCAGCATTTT.